This paragraph covers one T cell receptor beta chain sequence. This specimen belongs to a study of Graves' ophthalmopathy and Graves' hyperthyroidism. Presentation of ophthalmopathy in the donors involved moderate-to-severe activity, CAS ≥3, NOSPECS ≥4 and a duration under 3 months. No donor had other autoimmune disease, uncontrolled infection, pregnancy or lactation. Clinical symptoms, serum thyroxine, TRAb, thyroid ultrasound and orbital computed tomography formed the basis of diagnosis. Someone took the PBMCs out of more than 8.5 ml of fresh peripheral blood. CDR1 and CDR2 (germline): SGHTA, FQGNSA. CDR3 size: 16 residues. Trimming pared 1 base from V and 4 bases from J, leaving 16 bases between. RNA transcripts yielded amplified TCR beta CDR3 regions. Second-round multiplex PCR came after first-round RT-PCR with HTBI primers. TCRdb ran MiXCR on the multiplex PCR reads and lists one entry per CDR3 protein. In the table there are 200,000 to 250,000 distinct CDR3 sequences, 45% of which are singletons.

The TCR was taken from an adult man with Graves' ophthalmopathy. The chain couples TRBV7-2 to TRBJ1-2; the D is unclear. Sample: peripheral blood. Written as DNA, the CDR3 is TGTGCCAGCAGCTTAGTGGGCTCAGATACGACCTATGGCTACACCTTC. Residues: CASSLVGSDTTYGYTF.